This T cell receptor beta chain was retrieved from a study of graft-versus-host responses after intestinal transplantation. As for the study in general: Grafts that recipients had were multivisceral, liver-intestinal, or isolated intestinal transplants.

Germline V gives CDR1 SGHDN, CDR2 FVKESK. The V end lost 2 bases, the J end lost 1 base, and 11 bases lay between the germline ends. The CDR3 consists of 15 residues. The repertoire was sequenced with immunoSEQ multiplex PCR; TCRdb's copy has only in-frame clones and lacks some. This sample has about 25,000 clones; more than 80% occur once, and the top ten carry 0.5% to 0.65%. This receptor was obtained from a human patient who received an intestinal transplant, so some T cells may come from the graft donor. This chain connects TRBV14 to TRBJ1-1, with no clear D. Here the sequenced sample was PBMCs, taken 18 days after transplant. CDR3 sequence (DNA): TGTGCCAGCAGCCAAAACCGGGCCGCGAACACTGAAGCTTTCTTT. This encodes CASSQNRAANTEAFF.